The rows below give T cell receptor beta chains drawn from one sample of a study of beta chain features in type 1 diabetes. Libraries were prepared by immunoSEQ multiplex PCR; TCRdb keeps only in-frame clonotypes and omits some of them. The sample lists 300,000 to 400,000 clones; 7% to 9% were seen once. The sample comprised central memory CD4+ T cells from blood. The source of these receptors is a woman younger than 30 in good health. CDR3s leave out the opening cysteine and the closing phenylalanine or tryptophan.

CDR3aa: ASSQGANGANVLT; v_gene: TRBV7-9; j_gene: TRBJ2-6
CDR3aa: ASSLGLGGRTDTQY; v_gene: TRBV11-2; j_gene: TRBJ2-3
CDR3aa: ASSLAGPGYEQY; v_gene: TRBV7-3; j_gene: TRBJ2-7
CDR3aa: ASSLNRGVQETQY; v_gene: TRBV5-1; j_gene: TRBJ2-5
CDR3aa: AISLTSYEQY; v_gene: TRBV10-3; j_gene: TRBJ2-7
CDR3aa: ASSSGVGNTEAF; v_gene: TRBV7-3; j_gene: TRBJ1-1
CDR3aa: ATRGTDTQY; v_gene: TRBV10-3; j_gene: TRBJ2-3
CDR3aa: SVEEGFKFQETQY; v_gene: TRBV29-1; j_gene: TRBJ2-5
CDR3aa: ASSAYTDTQY; v_gene: TRBV7-2; j_gene: TRBJ2-3
CDR3aa: ASSSGLSQYEQF; v_gene: TRBV11-2; j_gene: TRBJ2-1
CDR3aa: ASSLGQGAANEKLF; v_gene: TRBV5-1; j_gene: TRBJ1-4
CDR3aa: ASSPPGWSYNEQF; v_gene: TRBV5-6; j_gene: TRBJ2-1
CDR3aa: ASSSQSGRVYEQY; v_gene: TRBV7-9; j_gene: TRBJ2-7
CDR3aa: ASSERRAATGELF; v_gene: TRBV2; j_gene: TRBJ2-2
CDR3aa: ASSYMGMNTEAF; v_gene: TRBV6-5; j_gene: TRBJ1-1
CDR3aa: ASSGNPGQGNQETQY; v_gene: TRBV5-4; j_gene: TRBJ2-5
CDR3aa: ASGGPNTGELF; v_gene: TRBV10-1; j_gene: TRBJ2-2
CDR3aa: ASSYSSGFYNEQF; v_gene: TRBV7-3; j_gene: TRBJ2-1
CDR3aa: ASSQGLAGGPTRTDTQY; v_gene: TRBV4-2; j_gene: TRBJ2-3
CDR3aa: ATSSIGGADSPQH; v_gene: TRBV15; j_gene: TRBJ1-5
CDR3aa: ASSLGQGRSDTQY; v_gene: TRBV5-1; j_gene: TRBJ2-3
CDR3aa: ASSSGQVQETQY; v_gene: TRBV5-1; j_gene: TRBJ2-5
CDR3aa: ASSPTDQETQY; v_gene: TRBV5-1; j_gene: TRBJ2-5
CDR3aa: ASSLALSTSGSGGTQY; v_gene: TRBV5-6; j_gene: TRBJ2-5
CDR3aa: ASSLGTSGYNEQF; v_gene: TRBV7-2; j_gene: TRBJ2-1
CDR3aa: ASSRRTVVAGSVTGELF; v_gene: TRBV2; j_gene: TRBJ2-2
CDR3aa: AISVSSGRETQY; v_gene: TRBV10-3; j_gene: TRBJ2-5